This T cell receptor beta chain was retrieved from a study of T cell responses to AZD1222 COVID-19 vaccine. Study-level results: The study found vaccine-associated CD4 TCRs spanning spike, dominant at 160-218 and 743-854.

Germline lookup yields CDR1 LNHDA and CDR2 SQIVND (reference sequence). This CDR3 has 12 residues. Trimming removed 3 bases from V and 5 bases from J, with 8 bases in between. Measured with immunoSEQ multiplex PCR; TCRdb has only the in-frame clones, and not every one. The data contain 210,000 or so clones, around 94% of them seen just once; the ten biggest clones take up approximately 1.5%. Concerning this clone itself: Its antigen is currently unknown.

The sequencing here drew on peripheral blood, taken 28 days after the second dose of the MenACWY control vaccine. The genes are TRBV19 and TRBJ2-7; D gene unclear. The sequence came from an adult who received the MenACWY meningococcal vaccine as a control. The CDR3 DNA follows: TGTGCCAGTAGTATTGTGGGGAACGAGCAGTACTTC. It specifies CASSIVGNEQYF. The variable domain in full, completed from reference TRBV19 and TRBJ2-7, reads DGGITQSPKYLFRKEGQNVTLSCEQNLNHDAMYWYRQDPGQGLRLIYYSQIVNDFQKGDIAEGYSVSREKKESFPLTVTSAQKNPTAFYLCASSIVGNEQYFGPGTRLTVT.